These 16 T cell receptor beta chains came from one sample sequenced in a study of regulatory T cells. General study points: In CD3G-deficient patients, conventional CD4+ T cells were enriched for hydrophobic CDR3 residues at positions 6 and 7.

These receptors lack a known antigen. The primer mix had 52 TRBV and 13 TRBJ primers. Repertoires were generated with immunoSEQ multiplex PCR, while TCRdb's copy carries only in-frame clones and drops some. The profile shows around 29,000 clones, 85% to 95% of them singletons. The sample was conventional CD4+ T cells sorted from blood. The receptors originated from a person aged 18 to 35 with CD3G deficiency.

The chain links TRBV30 to TRBJ2-4, with D unclear. The CDR3 consists of 15 residues. Trimming removed 3 bases at V and 10 bases at J, with 22 bases between. Per germline, CDR1 GTSNPN and CDR2 SVGIG (reference sequence). CDR3 sequence reads: CAWSLTELGRFIQYF. DNA of the CDR3: TGTGCCTGGAGCCTAACCGAACTTGGTAGATTTATTCAGTACTTC.

This clone was seen a single time. This rearrangement joins TRBV10-3 to TRBJ2-1; either TRBD1 or TRBD2 may supply D (5 bases each). The V gene lost 10 bases and the J gene lost 6 bases, with 13 bases spanning the gap. This CDR3 comprises 12 residues. Germline V lookup: CDR1 ENHRY, CDR2 SYGVKD. CDR3 sequence (DNA): TGTGCCACCGGGGACCCTCTCAATGAGCAGTTCTTC. Its translation: CATGDPLNEQFF.

The chain joins TRBV19 to TRBJ2-6; D gene unclear. The CDR3 runs 14 residues. Germline CDR1 and CDR2: LNHDA and SQIVND (reference sequence). V lost 1 base and J 4 bases, leaving 5 bases between the germline ends. The CDR3 nucleotides are TGTGCCAGTAGTATAGGGACCGGGGCCAACGTCCTGACTTTC. Residues: CASSIGTGANVLTF.

V and J are TRBV6-5 and TRBJ1-1; D call uncertain. The V and J ends lost 4 bases and 0 bases respectively, with 6 bases between them. Germline CDR1 is MNHEY and CDR2 is SVGAGI. The CDR3 loop spans 13 amino acids. The CDR3 nucleotides read TGTGCCAGCAGTTTATCAATGAACACTGAAGCTTTCTTT. It codes for CASSLSMNTEAFF.

The sample holds one count of this clone. This chain connects TRBV7-8 to TRBJ2-7; D gene unclear. Germline V CDR1 and CDR2: SGHVS, FQNEAQ. The V gene lost 3 bases and the J gene lost 5 bases, with 17 bases spanning the gap. The CDR3 loop spans 15 amino acids. The CDR3 nucleotides read TGTGCCAGCAGCTTGGCCGGATACCCCGGCGACGAGCAGTACTTC. This translates into CASSLAGYPGDEQYF.

A single count supports this clone. The gene calls are TRBV4-1 and TRBJ1-5, with unresolved D. V was clipped by 2 bases and J by 6 bases, with 17 bases between them. The germline CDR1 and CDR2 sequences are MGHRA and YSYEKL. This CDR3 region has 16 residues. DNA for the CDR3: TGCGCCAGCAGCCAACGGGAGGGATCAGTGAGTCAGCCCCAGCATTTT. It is translated as CASSQREGSVSQPQHF.

The chain carries TRBV4-3 and TRBJ2-1; D possibly corresponds to TRBD1 (5 bases). From germline, CDR1 is LGHNA and CDR2 YSLEER. Trimming pared 0 bases from V and 9 bases from J, leaving 12 bases between. The CDR3 loop spans 14 amino acids. CDR3 in amino acids: CASSQDRKGPEQFF. The CDR3 DNA reads TGCGCCAGCAGCCAAGATCGGAAGGGGCCTGAGCAGTTCTTC.

The chain joins TRBV6-1 to TRBJ1-6, with 8 bases identical to TRBD1. Germline CDR1 MNHNS, CDR2 SASEGT. The J segment lost 10 bases and the V segment lost 4 bases, leaving 9 bases of the junction unmatched. The CDR3 covers 15 residues. The CDR3 loop is CASSAWETGASPLHF. The CDR3 DNA reads TGTGCCAGCAGTGCGTGGGAGACAGGGGCATCACCCCTCCACTTT.

The chain is built from TRBV4-1 and TRBJ1-2; D is perhaps TRBD1 (5 bases). The V end was cut by 0 bases, the J end by 4 bases, with 9 bases between. This CDR3 has 14 amino acids. The germline gives CDR1 MGHRA, CDR2 YSYEKL. CDR3 DNA sequence: TGCGCCAGCAGCCAAGATACACAGGTCTATGGCTACACCTTC. Residues: CASSQDTQVYGYTF.

The chain carries TRBV28 and TRBJ2-2; 9 bases are shared with TRBD1. The trim removed 6 bases at V and 1 base at J, leaving 0 bases unmatched. The germline gives CDR1 MDHEN, CDR2 SYDVKM. The CDR3 length is 14 residues. CDR3 DNA: TGTGCCAGCAGGACAGGGGGGAACACCGGGGAGCTGTTTTTT. Residues: CASRTGGNTGELFF. Using reference TRBV28 and TRBJ2-2 for the parts outside the CDR3, the full variable domain is DVKVTQSSRYLVKRTGEKVFLECVQDMDHENMFWYRQDPGLGLRLIYFSYDVKMKEKGDIPEGYSVSREKKERFSLILESASTNQTSMYLCASRTGGNTGELFFGEGSRLTVL.

The V gene is TRBV11-2, the J gene TRBJ2-7; 8 nucleotides agree with TRBD2. The germline gives CDR1 SGHAT, CDR2 FQNNGV. With 1 base clipped from V and 6 bases from J, the junction kept 8 bases outside the gene matches. The CDR3 has 15 residues. This CDR3 reads CASSLGRTSWGEQYF. In DNA, the CDR3 is TGTGCCAGCAGCTTAGGGCGGACTAGCTGGGGCGAGCAGTACTTC.

The rearrangement uses TRBV14 and TRBJ2-7; no definite D call. CDR1 is SGHDN, CDR2 FVKESK, per germline. This CDR3 is 11 amino acids long. Trimming pared 9 bases from V and 5 bases from J, leaving 11 bases between. CDR3 nucleotide sequence: TGTGCCAGTCCCAAGAAGAACGAGCAGTACGTC. This encodes CASPKKNEQYV.

This chain joins TRBV10-2 and TRBJ2-7; TRBD2 might be the D (6 bases). V was shortened by 2 bases and J by 5 bases, with 19 bases between the two germline ends. CDR3 length: 16 residues. Germline CDR1 WSHSY, CDR2 SAAADI. The CDR3 DNA is TGCGCCAGCAGTGAGAGGGCGACGAGGAGGGGACACGAGCAGTACTTC. It specifies CASSERATRRGHEQYF.

The chain carries TRBV10-3 and TRBJ1-5; D not resolved. Germline CDR1 reads ENHRY; CDR2 reads SYGVKD. Trimming took 10 bases from V and 4 from J, leaving 11 bases between them. The CDR3 spans 12 residues. The CDR3 protein is CASRDGNQPQHF. As DNA, the CDR3 is TGTGCCAGCCGAGACGGGAATCAGCCCCAGCATTTT.

The V gene is TRBV7-9, the J gene TRBJ2-1; D uncertain. V was clipped by 1 base and J by 8 bases, with 9 bases between them. Germline CDR1 is SEHNR and CDR2 is FQNEAQ (reference sequence). The CDR3 is made up of 13 amino acids. The CDR3 loop reads CASSLESGHEQFF. The CDR3 DNA reads TGTGCCAGCAGCTTAGAGTCTGGCCATGAGCAGTTCTTC.

V usage is TRBV7-9 and J usage is TRBJ1-2; D unresolved. CDR1 is SEHNR and CDR2 is FQNEAQ in the germline V gene (reference sequence). CDR3 length equals 14 residues. V was clipped by 8 bases and J by 8 bases, with 21 bases between them. The CDR3 DNA sequence: TGTGCCAGCCGAAGCAGCTTAATCGTCCCGGGCTACACCTTC. Protein product: CASRSSLIVPGYTF.